The 11 T cell receptor beta chains given below trace back to one sample, sequenced in a study of blood T cells in healthy people across ages. Primers used in a second PCR of about 6 to 12 cycles were a sample-barcoded 5' primer and a J-beta primer mix. One entry per CDR3 protein, called by TCRdb with MiXCR from the 5' RACE reads. Among 1.5 million to 2 million distinct CDR3 sequences listed, roughly 43% were seen once. Specimen: blood. The receptors shown here come from a human donor in good health.

The V gene is TRBV5-5, the J gene TRBJ1-1; D gene uncertain. The CDR3 spans 14 residues. V lost 0 bases and J 4 bases, leaving 10 bases between the germline ends. The germline CDR1 and CDR2 sequences are SGHKS and YYEKEE (reference sequence). Here the CDR3 DNA reads TGTGCCAGCAGCTTGGACCCCAGGACCACTGAAGCTTTCTTT. It is translated as CASSLDPRTTEAFF. The entire variable domain, with the rest obtained from reference TRBV5-5 and TRBJ1-1, is as follows: DAGVTQSPTHLIKTRGQQVTLRCSPISGHKSVSWYQQVLGQGPQFIFQYYEKEERGRGNFPDRFSARQFPNYSSELNVNALLLGDSALYLCASSLDPRTTEAFFGQGTRLTVV.

In DNA, the CDR3 is TGCAGCGTCGAAAAAATCGGGCGGGGTACCTACGAGCAGTACTTC. Translated: CSVEKIGRGTYEQYF. The chain is built from TRBV29-1 and TRBJ2-4; D possibly corresponds to TRBD2 (6 bases). Matching the DNA end better, TRBJ2-7 makes the J call doubtful. The CDR3 has 15 residues. Germline lookup yields CDR1 SQVTM and CDR2 ANQGSEA.

The V call is TRBV7-2, the J call TRBJ2-7; D is perhaps TRBD2 (6 bases). Between the trimmed V and J ends, which lost 8 bases and 2 bases, there was a span of 16 bases. Germline V gene sequence: CDR1 SGHTA, CDR2 FQGNSA. CDR3 length equals 14 residues. The CDR3: CASSGGTVPYEQYF. CDR3 coding DNA: TGTGCCAGCTCTGGGGGGACGGTTCCCTACGAGCAGTACTTC. The variable domain in full, completed from reference TRBV7-2 and TRBJ2-7, reads GAGVSQSPSNKVTEKGKDVELRCDPISGHTALYWYRQSLGQGLEFLIYFQGNSAPDKSGLPSDRFSAERTGGSVSTLTIQRTQQEDSAVYLCASSGGTVPYEQYFGPGTRLTVT.

This clonotype was detected only a few times. V usage is TRBV5-5 and J usage is TRBJ1-1; D gene uncertain. Germline CDR1 is SGHKS and CDR2 is YYEKEE (reference sequence). The CDR3 has 12 amino acids. Trimming shortened V by 0 bases and J by 7 bases, and 7 bases separated the two germline ends. CDR3 sequence (DNA): TGTGCCAGCAGCTTGGTGCAATTTGAAGCTTTCTTT. Translated, it gives CASSLVQFEAFF.

The chain carries TRBV28 and TRBJ1-2; D not resolved. Trimming removed 7 bases from V and 8 bases from J, with 14 bases in between. The germline V gene encodes CDR1 MDHEN and CDR2 SYDVKM. The CDR3 consists of 12 residues. The CDR3 reads CASNAQPPGYTF. The CDR3 DNA is TGTGCCAGCAACGCCCAGCCCCCAGGCTACACCTTC.

The V gene is TRBV5-1, the J gene TRBJ1-2, with D possibly matching TRBD1 (6 bases). In germline, CDR1 is SGHRS, CDR2 YFSETQ. This CDR3 comprises 14 residues. The ends were cut back, 3 bases at V and 7 bases at J, with 16 bases in the middle. CDR3 region: CASSSQGSTSGYTF. CDR3 DNA: TGCGCCAGCAGCTCCCAGGGGAGCACTAGTGGCTACACCTTC.

J is TRBJ2-1 and V is TRBV20-1; a weak D match, TRBD2 (5 bases). Trimming removed 0 bases at V and 5 bases at J, with 14 bases between. CDR3 length: 15 residues. CDR1 and CDR2 (germline): DFQATT, SNEGSKA (reference sequence). CDR3 nucleotides: TGCAGTGCTAGAGAGGGGTTCGGAGGCAACAATGAGCAGTTCTTC. Translating gives CSAREGFGGNNEQFF.

The gene calls are TRBV20-1 and TRBJ2-1; D remains ambiguous. Between the trimmed V and J ends, which lost 4 bases and 4 bases, there was a span of 5 bases. Germline V CDR1 and CDR2: DFQATT, SNEGSKA (reference sequence). This CDR3 is built from 11 residues. The CDR3 DNA is TGCAGTGCTATAGAATACAATGAGCAGTTCTTC. This codes for CSAIEYNEQFF.

V usage is TRBV20-1 and J usage is TRBJ2-3; D unresolved. V lost 5 bases, J lost 3 bases, and 12 bases lay in between. The CDR3 length is 13 residues. Germline CDR1 is DFQATT and CDR2 is SNEGSKA (reference sequence). The CDR3 here is CSAANMKTDTQYF. DNA for the CDR3: TGCAGTGCTGCAAATATGAAAACAGATACGCAGTATTTT.

With respect to this clonotype: A read error may produce the germline difference seen at one junction end. V gene TRBV6-5 combines with J gene TRBJ2-3, with a possible D match to TRBD1 (6 bases). The CDR3 is made up of 15 amino acids. Germline-derived CDR1 and CDR2 are MNHEY and SVGAGI. CDR3 nucleotides: TGTGCCAGCAGCCCCCGACAGGCTAGCTTCAATGAGCAGTATTTC. Protein product: CASSPRQASFNEQYF.

This chain connects TRBV7-3 to TRBJ2-1, with 7 bases identical to TRBD1. Germline V gene sequence: CDR1 SGHTA, CDR2 FQGTGA. The CDR3 is made up of 15 amino acids. Trimming cost V 1 base and J 6 bases; bases outside gene matches: 6. The CDR3 DNA is TGTGCCAGCAGCTTAATTCATGGGACAGCCAATGAGCAGTTCTTC. It codes for CASSLIHGTANEQFF.